The 14 T cell receptor beta chains reported below all come from one sample, sequenced in a study of tumor and adjacent non-tumor tissue in lung cancer (dated by TCRdb to between 2017 and 2018). Library prep was done by multiplex PCR. Sequencing was performed on an Illumina HiSeq 2500. Following protocols modified from ARM-PCR, the researchers constructed TCRbeta libraries through three rounds of nested PCR with primers (Table S4). TCRdb trimmed public reads at Q25 via fastp, called clones via MiXCR and kept in-frame beta chains. Each CDR3 protein appears once, grouped with its most common genes and DNA. The sample includes about 76,000 distinct CDR3 sequences, with around two thirds observed a single time. The leading ten clones occupy 10% to 15% of the sample. RNA was isolated from bulk unsorted tissue, and RNA quality was assessed with a NanoDrop ND-1000 and an Agilent 2100. The sequenced material came from lung tumor tissue. These TCRs come from a woman in her sixties or seventies with non-small cell lung cancer.

Notes on this clonotype: The germline gene is not matched at one end of the junction; a read error may be the cause. The chain uses TRBV28 and TRBJ2-4; no definite D call. The CDR3 runs to 14 residues. Germline V gene lookup returns CDR1 MDHEN and CDR2 SYDVKM. The CDR3 sequence: CTSSLRLSRNIQYF. DNA for the CDR3: TGTACCAGCAGTTTAAGGTTAAGCCGGAACATTCAGTACTTC.

V usage is TRBV6-1 and J usage is TRBJ1-1, with D possibly matching TRBD1 (5 bases). CDR3 length: 12 amino acids. Germline V gives CDR1 MNHNS, CDR2 SASEGT. The V gene lost 7 bases and the J gene lost 1 base, with 7 bases spanning the gap. The CDR3 sequence is CASTRGNTEAFF. The CDR3 DNA follows: TGTGCCAGCACAAGGGGGAACACTGAAGCTTTCTTT.

The gene calls are TRBV4-1 and TRBJ1-5; a weak D match, TRBD1 (6 bases). The J call is doubtful: the DNA matches TRBJ2-3 better. This CDR3 is 16 amino acids long. In germline, CDR1 is MGHRA, CDR2 YSYEKL. This CDR3 is CASSQVSGVGNQPQYF. CDR3 coding DNA: TGCGCCAGCAGCCAGGTGTCAGGGGTCGGCAATCAGCCCCAGTATTTT.

This clonotype was seen ten or more times. The chain couples TRBV20-1 to TRBJ2-3; 7 bases are a match to TRBD1. The CDR3 extends over 14 amino acids. Trimming removed 5 bases from V and 6 bases from J; junction bases left unmatched: 11. Germline CDR1 is DFQATT and CDR2 is SNEGSKA (reference sequence). Written as DNA, the CDR3 is TGCAGTGCTCACACGGACAGGTTTCTCGATACGCAGTATTTT. This encodes CSAHTDRFLDTQYF.

This clonotype was picked up one time. CDR3 loop: CAFSEYSTDTQYF. The CDR3 bases are TGTGCCTTTAGTGAGTACAGCACAGATACGCAGTATTTT. J is TRBJ2-3 and V is TRBV10-3; D gene uncertain. Trimming took 11 bases from V and 0 from J, leaving 12 bases between them. The CDR3 loop spans 13 amino acids. CDR1 and CDR2 (germline): ENHRY, SYGVKD.

J is TRBJ1-1 and V is TRBV12-3 or TRBV12-4, with no clear D. The CDR3 is 12 amino acids. V was pared by 3 bases and J by 8 bases, with 10 bases between. The DNA of the CDR3 is TGTGCCAGCAGTTTCACGAGGGTGGAAGCTTTCTTT. It encodes CASSFTRVEAFF.

The gene calls are TRBV6-5 and TRBJ2-3; D gene ambiguous. V lost 7 bases, J lost 1 base, and 12 bases lay in between. CDR3 length equals 14 residues. Germline CDR1 and CDR2: MNHEY and SVGAGI. Written as DNA, the CDR3 is TGTGCCAGCACCCAGCGAATCGGCACAGATACGCAGTATTTT. Encoded protein: CASTQRIGTDTQYF.

This clonotype turned up a few times. Relative to the germline gene, one junction end is altered; a read error may explain this. The chain recombines TRBV20-1 with TRBJ1-4; unclear D gene. The CDR3 loop spans 15 amino acids. The V gene's germline CDR1 is DFQATT and CDR2 SNEGSKA (reference sequence). CDR3 sequence: CSASTPGLLNEILFF. In DNA form, the CDR3 reads TGCAGTGCTAGTACCCCCGGTCTGTTAAATGAAATACTGTTTTTT.

Concerning this clonotype: One end of the junction fails to match germline, which may point to a read error. J is TRBJ2-5 and V is TRBV4-2; D remains ambiguous. Per the germline V gene, CDR1 is LGHNA and CDR2 is YNFKEQ. This CDR3 comprises 14 residues. The CDR3 bases are TGTTCCAGCAGCCAGGCTCCGTACCAAGAGACCCAGTACTTC. This translates into CSSSQAPYQETQYF.

This clonotype was seen many times. The chain combines TRBV6-5 with TRBJ2-6; TRBD2 agrees at 7 bases. The CDR3 spans 18 residues. J was trimmed by 0 bases and V by 0 bases; bases with no gene match: 5. Germline CDR1 reads MNHEY; CDR2 reads SVGAGI. CDR3 residues: CASSYSAGVYSGANVLTF. For the CDR3, the DNA is TGTGCCAGCAGTTACTCTGCGGGAGTGTACTCTGGGGCCAACGTCCTGACTTTC.

On this clonotype: A much larger clone differs from this one at a single base, so this may be a read error. The chain recombines TRBV5-1 with TRBJ1-5, with D maybe TRBD1 (5 bases). The CDR3 contains 15 residues. Germline V gene sequence: CDR1 SGHRS, CDR2 YFSETQ. The CDR3 spells CASSLGQSSTQPQHF. In DNA form, the CDR3 reads TGCGCCAGCAGCTTGGGACAGAGTAGCACTCAGCCCCAGCATTTT.

On this clonotype: The junction departs from the called germline gene at one end, perhaps through a read error. This chain uses TRBV20-1 with TRBJ2-7; D not certain. CDR3 size: 14 residues. The germline V gene has CDR1 DFQATT and CDR2 SNEGSKA (reference sequence). The CDR3 region is CIAARPFMSYEHYF. The CDR3 nucleotides are TGCATTGCTGCGCGCCCGTTCATGTCCTACGAGCACTACTTC.

This clonotype showed up many times. The V gene is TRBV14, the J gene TRBJ2-1; 8 bases map to TRBD1. V was pared by 0 bases and J by 8 bases, with 9 bases of the junction left unmatched. The CDR3 covers 16 residues. Germline CDR1 reads SGHDN; CDR2 reads FVKESK. Written as DNA, the CDR3 is TGTGCCAGCAGCCAAGATTTCAGGGGGCGCTCCCATGAGCAGTTCTTC. Translating gives CASSQDFRGRSHEQFF.

Remarks on this clonotype: The junction does not match germline at one end; this may be a read error. The chain is built from TRBV5-4 and TRBJ2-5; no clear D. This CDR3 has 14 residues. Germline V CDR1 and CDR2: SGHNT, YYREEE (reference sequence). The DNA of the CDR3 is TGTGCCAGCAGCGCCATGGCAGGCCAAGAGACCCAGCACTTC. It encodes CASSAMAGQETQHF.